This TCR beta chain was sequenced during a study of blood T cell repertoires in COVID-19. Study processing details: Amplification of reference gene primers provided the estimated nucleated cell counts. Clones were read by immunoSEQ multiplex PCR, and TCRdb kept only the in-frame ones, dropping some. The DNA gave D and trimming, while V, J and clone size come from that table. The sample consists of around 700,000 clones, approximately 90% of them appearing once. CDR1 is LGHDT, CDR2 YNNKEL, per germline (reference sequence). With 4 bases clipped from V and 7 bases from J, the junction kept 7 bases outside the gene matches. The CDR3 spans 15 residues.

The receptor comes from a woman aged 18-35 years with acute or convalescent COVID-19. The V and J genes are TRBV3-1 (or the pseudogene TRBV3-2) and TRBJ2-2; 9 bases fit TRBD2. Sequenced sample: peripheral blood. The CDR3 protein is CASSPELAGIGELFF. CDR3 bases: TGTGCCAGCAGCCCCGAGCTAGCGGGGATCGGGGAGCTGTTTTTT.